This T cell receptor (beta chain) was profiled in a study of control samples from healthy donors and cancer patients. This CDR3 region has 19 residues. The V gene end was trimmed by 6 bases and the J gene end by 1 base; junction bases not matched to a gene: 14. Germline V gives CDR1 KGHSH, CDR2 LQKENI. Assay used: immunoSEQ multiplex PCR; TCRdb lists only in-frame clones, some missing. The sample lists approximately 220,000 clones, just under 95% occurring once. This clonotype was obtained from a man aged 45-60 years in good health. The sequenced sample consisted of blood. The chain has TRBV18 and TRBJ2-6; 8 bases are a match to TRBD1. CDR3 in amino acids: CASSSLSDRVRSGANVLTF. The CDR3 bases are TGTGCCAGCTCCTCGCTGTCGGACAGGGTTCGGTCTGGGGCCAACGTCCTGACTTTC.